This TCR beta chain appears in the sequencing data of a study of shared clonotypes between healthy human individuals. CDR3 length equals 14 residues. CDR1 is MDHEN and CDR2 is SYDVKM in the germline V gene. The germline V and J ends were trimmed by 2 bases and 3 bases, with 7 bases remaining between them. For this clone: Other DNA variants within this sample encode the same CDR3.

The method was immunoSEQ multiplex PCR; TCRdb's version includes in-frame clones alone and lacks a portion of them. Among approximately 2,000,000 clones listed, 85% to 95% were seen once. CD45RA+ naive and CD45RA-negative memory subsets were separated from CD4+ cells. This receptor was obtained from a man aged 18-30 years in good health. Some clones in this sample may be carry-over from other donors' samples. The V and J genes are TRBV28 and TRBJ2-2, with a weak D call TRBD2 (6 bases). The material sequenced was naive CD4+ T cells from PBMCs. The subset: CD45RA+ positively selected. This CDR3 is CASSLTGDTGELFF. The CDR3 nucleotides are TGTGCCAGCAGTTTAACGGGAGACACCGGGGAGCTGTTTTTT.